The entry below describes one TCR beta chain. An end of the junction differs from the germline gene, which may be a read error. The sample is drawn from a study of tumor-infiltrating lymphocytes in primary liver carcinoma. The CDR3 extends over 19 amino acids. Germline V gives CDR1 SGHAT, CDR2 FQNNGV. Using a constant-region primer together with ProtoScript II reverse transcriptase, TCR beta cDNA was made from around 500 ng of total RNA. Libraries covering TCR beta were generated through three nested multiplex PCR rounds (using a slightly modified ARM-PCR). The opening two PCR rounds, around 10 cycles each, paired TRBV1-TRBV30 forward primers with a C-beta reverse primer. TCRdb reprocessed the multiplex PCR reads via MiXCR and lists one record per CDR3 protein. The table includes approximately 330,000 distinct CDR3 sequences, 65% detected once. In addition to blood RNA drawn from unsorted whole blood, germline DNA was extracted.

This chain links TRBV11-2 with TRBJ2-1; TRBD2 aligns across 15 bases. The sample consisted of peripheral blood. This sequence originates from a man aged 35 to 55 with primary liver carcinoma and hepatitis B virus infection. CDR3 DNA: TGTACCAGCAGTCCCGGACTAGCGGGAGGGCTATGGTCCTACAATGAGCAGTTCTTC. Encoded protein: CTSSPGLAGGLWSYNEQFF.